This paragraph covers one TCR beta chain sequence. The antigen is undetermined. Germline V gives CDR1 LNHDA, CDR2 SQIVND (reference sequence). This CDR3 has 16 residues. Trimming cost V 5 bases and J 1 base, with 17 bases left between them. The assay was immunoSEQ multiplex PCR, and TCRdb's table has in-frame clones only and misses some. The sample includes about 150,000 clones, 80% to 95% seen only once; the top ten take 5% to 6.5%. This sample was taken from a study of T cell responses to AZD1222 COVID-19 vaccine. Study-level results: Sampling captured repertoires only after the peak T cell response. White British people made up most donors, females outnumbered males, and clonal diversity was possibly underestimated.

The sequencing here drew on peripheral blood, taken 28 days after the second AZD1222 dose. This TCR was sampled from an adult who received the AZD1222 COVID-19 vaccine. This rearrangement joins TRBV19 to TRBJ1-2, with D maybe TRBD1 (5 bases). CDR3 DNA: TGTGCCAGTAGTCACCGGGACCATTGGAATAACTATGGCTACACCTTC. Its translation: CASSHRDHWNNYGYTF.